This TCR beta chain stems from a study of early T cells in non-severe SARS-CoV-2 infection. Study at large: Sequencing of bulk RNA from unsorted whole blood was done, without chain pairing.

Study findings and constraints: The study's VDJdb matching favored anti-spike CD8 responses and missed private and CD4 specificities.

This clonotype was recorded at least ten times. The antigen is unknown. Unique molecular identifiers were added to individual cDNA molecules. TCRdb reanalysed the 5' RACE reads using MiXCR and keeps one entry per CDR3 protein. The sample yields around 57,000 distinct CDR3 sequences, 10% to 11% seen once. This TCR was recovered from an adult who was a healthcare worker with PCR-confirmed SARS-CoV-2 infection or an uninfected control (not recorded which). The sample was whole blood.

CDR3 nucleotides: TGTTCAATCGGGGCCTACGAGCAGTACTTC. Translating it yields CSIGAYEQYF. The rearrangement links TRBV6-2 or TRBV6-3 to TRBJ2-7; D is perhaps TRBD2 (5 bases). The germline V gene has CDR1 MNHEY and CDR2 SVGEGT. This CDR3 has 10 amino acids.